This T cell receptor beta chain was recorded in a study of CD8+CD57+ T cells in acquired aplastic anemia (dated by TCRdb to 2017 to 2018). As for the study more broadly: On average, sorted CD4+ and CD8+ cells yielded 3.2 ug of extracted DNA, with a range of roughly 0.19 to 27.4 ug.

In this study, sorted CD4+ and CD8+ T cells from the blood of healthy subjects and of severe aplastic anemia patients had their TCR repertoires deep-sequenced. Ficoll-Paque density gradient centrifugation was used to isolate peripheral blood mononuclear cells. Before DNA was extracted, CD4+ and CD8+ T cells were sorted using either FACS or magnetic beads. From a lookup of the germline V gene, CDR1 and CDR2 are SGHDN and FVKESK. Including the terminal cysteine and phenylalanine, the CDR3 comprises 16 residues. Here the CDR3 DNA is all that survives: 48 bases in frame from base 1. For this chain, trimming is 3 bases at the V end and 0 bases at the J end, and the number of junction bases without a gene match is 5. Remarks on this clonotype: No cognate antigen has been identified for it. Within one base of it there is no much larger clone, and no base qualities were kept.

Study-wide findings and limitations: CD8+ Simpson's diversity did not differ significantly between patients and healthy controls (P=0.060). Although roughly 29 CD8+ CDR3 sequences were shared by patients and controls, these sequences appeared highly expressed in patients and within the immunodominant clones of patients.

TCR beta VDJ combination and CDR3 sequence profiling used genomic DNA as the template. An Illumina HiSeq 2000 was used for TCR repertoire sequencing. The authors' analysis ran thus. TRBV/TRBJ rearrangement plots, CDR3 size and DJ length profiles, and Simpson's diversity index were used to assess repertoires. Whichever DNA sequence was most abundant in the deep sequencing data was defined as the immunodominant clone. CDR3 amino acid sequences were checked for sharing across subjects and were also compared against the VDJdb database and published repertoires. Starting from the raw public reads, TCRdb applied fastp trimming at Q25, assembled clones with MiXCR and retained in-frame beta chains. Rows matching on CDR3 protein sequence are summarized as one entry with the most common DNA and genes. It is TCRdb's table, rather than the study itself, that gives the V and J calls and clone size. This sample gives 150,000 to 200,000 distinct CDR3 sequences in total; less than 65% of them show up just once. Clones ranked in the top ten supply 40% to 55% of the sample.

The clonotype originates from a human donor with severe aplastic anemia or a healthy control (not recorded which). Sequencing was performed on sorted CD4+, CD8+, or CD8+CD57+ T cells (not recorded which) from PBMCs. Recombination connected TRBV14 to TRBJ2-1; TRBD1 matches 7 bases in the middle. The DNA reads as follows: TGTGCCAGCAGCCACGTGGGGGACAGCTCCTACAATGAGCAGTTCTTC. Its amino acids are CASSHVGDSSYNEQFF.